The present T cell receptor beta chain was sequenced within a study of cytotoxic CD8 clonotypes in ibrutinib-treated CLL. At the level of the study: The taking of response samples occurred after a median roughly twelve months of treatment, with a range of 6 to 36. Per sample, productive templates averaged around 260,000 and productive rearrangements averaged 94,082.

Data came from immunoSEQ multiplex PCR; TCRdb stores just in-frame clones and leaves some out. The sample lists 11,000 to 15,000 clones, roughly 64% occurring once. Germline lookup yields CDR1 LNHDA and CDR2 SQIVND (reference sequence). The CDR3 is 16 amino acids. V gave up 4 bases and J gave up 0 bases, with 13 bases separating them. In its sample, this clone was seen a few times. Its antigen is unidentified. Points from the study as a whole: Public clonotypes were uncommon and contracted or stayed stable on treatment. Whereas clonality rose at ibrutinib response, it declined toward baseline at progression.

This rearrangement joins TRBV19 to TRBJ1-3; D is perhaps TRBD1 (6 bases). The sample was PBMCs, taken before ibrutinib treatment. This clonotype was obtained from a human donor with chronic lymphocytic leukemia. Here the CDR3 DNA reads TGTGCCAGTAGTAAGGTCGGACAGAACTCTGGAAACACCATATATTTT. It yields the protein CASSKVGQNSGNTIYF.